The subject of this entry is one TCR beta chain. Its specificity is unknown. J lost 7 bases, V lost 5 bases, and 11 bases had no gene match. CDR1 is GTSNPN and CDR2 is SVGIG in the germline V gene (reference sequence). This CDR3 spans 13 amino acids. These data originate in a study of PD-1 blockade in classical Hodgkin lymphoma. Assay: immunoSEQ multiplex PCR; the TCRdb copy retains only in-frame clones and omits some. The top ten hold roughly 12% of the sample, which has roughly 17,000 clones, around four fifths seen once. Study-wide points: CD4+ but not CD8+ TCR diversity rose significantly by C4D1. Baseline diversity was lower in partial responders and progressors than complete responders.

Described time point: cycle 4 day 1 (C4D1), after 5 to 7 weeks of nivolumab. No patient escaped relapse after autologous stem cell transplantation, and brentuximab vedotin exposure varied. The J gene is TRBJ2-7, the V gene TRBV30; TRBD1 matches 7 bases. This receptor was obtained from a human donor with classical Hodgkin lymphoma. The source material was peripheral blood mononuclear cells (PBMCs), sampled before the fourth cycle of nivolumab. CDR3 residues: CAWEQRQGSEQYF. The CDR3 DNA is TGTGCCTGGGAGCAGAGACAGGGTTCAGAGCAGTACTTC.